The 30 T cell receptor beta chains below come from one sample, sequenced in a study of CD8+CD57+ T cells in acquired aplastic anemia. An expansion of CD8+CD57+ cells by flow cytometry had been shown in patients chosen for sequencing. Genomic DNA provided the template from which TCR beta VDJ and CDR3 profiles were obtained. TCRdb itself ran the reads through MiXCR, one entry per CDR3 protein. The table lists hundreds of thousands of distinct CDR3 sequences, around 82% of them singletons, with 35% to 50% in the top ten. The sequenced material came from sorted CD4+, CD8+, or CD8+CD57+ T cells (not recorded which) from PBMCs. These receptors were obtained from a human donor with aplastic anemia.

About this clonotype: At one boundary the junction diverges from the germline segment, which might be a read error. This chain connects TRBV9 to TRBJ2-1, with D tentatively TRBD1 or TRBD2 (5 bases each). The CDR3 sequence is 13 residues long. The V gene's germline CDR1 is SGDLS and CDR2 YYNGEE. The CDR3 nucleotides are TGTGCCAGCAGCGAAGGGACCGCCCGAAATCAGTCCTTC. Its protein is CASSEGTARNQSF.

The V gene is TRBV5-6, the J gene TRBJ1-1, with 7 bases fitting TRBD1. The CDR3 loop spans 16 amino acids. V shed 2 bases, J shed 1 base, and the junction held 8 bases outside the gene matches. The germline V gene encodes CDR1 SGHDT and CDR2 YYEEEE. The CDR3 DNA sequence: TGTGCCAGCAGCTTCCCCCGAGGGACAGAGAACACTGAAGCTTTCTTT. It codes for CASSFPRGTENTEAFF.

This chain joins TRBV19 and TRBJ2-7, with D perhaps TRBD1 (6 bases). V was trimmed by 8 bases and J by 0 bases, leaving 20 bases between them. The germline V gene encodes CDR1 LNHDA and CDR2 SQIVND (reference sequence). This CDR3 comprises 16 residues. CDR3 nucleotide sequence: TGTGCCAGTGCCGCCTTCGGGACATTGAGCTCCTACGAGCAGTACTTC. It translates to CASAAFGTLSSYEQYF.

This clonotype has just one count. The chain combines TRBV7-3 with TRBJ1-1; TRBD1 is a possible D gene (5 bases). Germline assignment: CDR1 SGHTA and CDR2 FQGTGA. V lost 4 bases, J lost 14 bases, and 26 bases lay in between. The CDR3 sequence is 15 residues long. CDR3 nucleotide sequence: TGTGCCAGCAGCTCTGGCGGGACTTGGGGAAATGACCAGTTCTTT. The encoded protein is CASSSGGTWGNDQFF.

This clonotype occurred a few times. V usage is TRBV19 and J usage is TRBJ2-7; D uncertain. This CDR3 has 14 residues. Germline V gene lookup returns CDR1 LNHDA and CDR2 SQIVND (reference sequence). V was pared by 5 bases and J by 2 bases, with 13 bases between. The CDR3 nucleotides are TGTGCCAGTAGTTTGGACGGATTCGCCTACGAGCAGTACTTC. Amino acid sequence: CASSLDGFAYEQYF. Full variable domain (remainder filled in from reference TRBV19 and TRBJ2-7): DGGITQSPKYLFRKEGQNVTLSCEQNLNHDAMYWYRQDPGQGLRLIYYSQIVNDFQKGDIAEGYSVSREKKESFPLTVTSAQKNPTAFYLCASSLDGFAYEQYFGPGTRLTVT.

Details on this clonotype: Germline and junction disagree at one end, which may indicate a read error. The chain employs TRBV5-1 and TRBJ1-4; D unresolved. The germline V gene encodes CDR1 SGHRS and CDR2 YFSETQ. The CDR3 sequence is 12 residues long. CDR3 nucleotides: TGTGCCAGCAGCTTGCGTGGTGACGATAAGTTTTTT. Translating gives CASSLRGDDKFF.

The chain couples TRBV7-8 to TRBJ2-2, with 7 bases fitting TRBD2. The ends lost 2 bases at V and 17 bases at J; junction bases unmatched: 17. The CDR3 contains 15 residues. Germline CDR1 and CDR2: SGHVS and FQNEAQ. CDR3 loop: CASSLTGGPDTEHFF. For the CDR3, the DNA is TGTGCCAGCAGCTTAACGGGAGGTCCCGATACGGAGCATTTTTTT.

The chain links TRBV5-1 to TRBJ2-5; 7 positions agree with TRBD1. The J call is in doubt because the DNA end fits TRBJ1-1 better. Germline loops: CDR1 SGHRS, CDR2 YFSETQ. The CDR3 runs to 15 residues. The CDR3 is CASSSQTGTNTEAFF. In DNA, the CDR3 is TGCGCCAGCAGCTCGCAGACAGGGACCAACACTGAAGCTTTCTTT.

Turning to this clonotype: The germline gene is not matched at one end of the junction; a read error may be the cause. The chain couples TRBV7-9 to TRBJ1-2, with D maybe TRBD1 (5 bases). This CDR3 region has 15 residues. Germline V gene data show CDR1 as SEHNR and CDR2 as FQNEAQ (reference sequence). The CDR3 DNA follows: TGTGCCAGCAGCCTAGCCCCGACGGGGGACTATGGCTACACCTTC. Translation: CASSLAPTGDYGYTF. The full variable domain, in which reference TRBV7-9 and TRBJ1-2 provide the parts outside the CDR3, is DTGVSQNPRHKITKRGQNVTFRCDPISEHNRLYWYRQTLGQGPEFLTYFQNEAQLEKSRLLSDRFSAERPKGSFSTLEIQRTEQGDSAMYLCASSLAPTGDYGYTFGSGTRLTVV.

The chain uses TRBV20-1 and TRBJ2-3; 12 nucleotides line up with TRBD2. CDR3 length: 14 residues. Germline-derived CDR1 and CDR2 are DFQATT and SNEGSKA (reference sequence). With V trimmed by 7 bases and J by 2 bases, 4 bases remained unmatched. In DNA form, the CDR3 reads TGCAGTGACTCTAGCGGGGGGGCCACAGATACGCAGTATTTT. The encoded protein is CSDSSGGATDTQYF.

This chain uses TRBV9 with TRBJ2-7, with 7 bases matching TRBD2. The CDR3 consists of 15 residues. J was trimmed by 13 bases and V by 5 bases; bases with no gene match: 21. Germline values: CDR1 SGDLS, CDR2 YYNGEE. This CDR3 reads CASSGEGGGAYTYYF. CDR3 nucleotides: TGTGCCAGCAGTGGAGAGGGCGGGGGTGCCTACACCTATTACTTC.

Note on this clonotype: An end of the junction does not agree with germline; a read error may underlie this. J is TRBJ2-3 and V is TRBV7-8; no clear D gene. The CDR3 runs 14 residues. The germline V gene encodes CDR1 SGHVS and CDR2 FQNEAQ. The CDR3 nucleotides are TGTGCCAGCAGCTTAGCTAGCCTCACAGAAACGCAGTCCTTT. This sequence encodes CASSLASLTETQSF.

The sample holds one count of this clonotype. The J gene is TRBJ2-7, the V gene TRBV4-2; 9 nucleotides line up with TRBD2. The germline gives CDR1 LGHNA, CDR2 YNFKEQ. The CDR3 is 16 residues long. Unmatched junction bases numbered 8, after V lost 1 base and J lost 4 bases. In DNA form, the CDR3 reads TGTGCCAGCAGCCAAGTAGCGGGGGAGGCCGCGTACGAGCAGTACTTC. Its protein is CASSQVAGEAAYEQYF.

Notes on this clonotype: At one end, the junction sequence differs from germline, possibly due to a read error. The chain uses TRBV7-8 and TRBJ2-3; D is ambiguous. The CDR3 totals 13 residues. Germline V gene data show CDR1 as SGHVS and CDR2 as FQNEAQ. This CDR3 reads CASSLAGSPEPQF. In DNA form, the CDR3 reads TGTGCCAGCAGCTTAGCGGGAAGTCCCGAGCCGCAGTTT. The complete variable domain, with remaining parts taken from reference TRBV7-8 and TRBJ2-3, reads GAGVSQSPRYKVAKRGQDVALRCDPISGHVSLFWYQQALGQGPEFLTYFQNEAQLDKSGLPSDRFFAERPEGSVSTLKIQRTQQEDSAVYLCASSLAGSPEPQFGPGTRLTVL.

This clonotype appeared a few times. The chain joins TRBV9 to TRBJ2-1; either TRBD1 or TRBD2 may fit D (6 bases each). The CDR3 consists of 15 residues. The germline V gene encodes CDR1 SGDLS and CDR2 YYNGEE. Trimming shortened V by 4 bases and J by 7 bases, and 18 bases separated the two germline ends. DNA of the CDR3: TGTGCCAGCAGCCCTGGTCCGGGGGCGACTAATGAGCAGTTCTTC. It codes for CASSPGPGATNEQFF. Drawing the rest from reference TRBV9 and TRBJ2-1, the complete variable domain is DSGVTQTPKHLITATGQRVTLRCSPRSGDLSVYWYQQSLDQGLQFLIQYYNGEERAKGNILERFSAQQFPDLHSELNLSSLELGDSALYFCASSPGPGATNEQFFGPGTRLTVL.

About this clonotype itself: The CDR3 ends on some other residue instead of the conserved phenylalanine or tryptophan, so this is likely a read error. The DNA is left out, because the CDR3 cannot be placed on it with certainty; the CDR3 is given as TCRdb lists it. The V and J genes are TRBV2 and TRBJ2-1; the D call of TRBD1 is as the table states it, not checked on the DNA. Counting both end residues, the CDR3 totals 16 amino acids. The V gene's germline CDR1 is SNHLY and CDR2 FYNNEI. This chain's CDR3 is CASGDGGTDTQYLHSG.

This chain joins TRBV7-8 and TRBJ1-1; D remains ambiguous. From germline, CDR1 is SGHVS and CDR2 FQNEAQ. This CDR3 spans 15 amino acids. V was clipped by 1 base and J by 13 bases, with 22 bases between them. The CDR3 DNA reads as TGTGCCAGCAGCTTAGATCGAGGAGGCGATACTGAGTATTTCTTT. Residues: CASSLDRGGDTEYFF.

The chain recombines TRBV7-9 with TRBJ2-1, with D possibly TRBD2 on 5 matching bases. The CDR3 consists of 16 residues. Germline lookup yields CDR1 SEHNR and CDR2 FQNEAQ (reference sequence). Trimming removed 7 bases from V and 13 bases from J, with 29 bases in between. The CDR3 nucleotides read TGTGCCAGCACCCTTGAAAGGGTCGCCTCGAGGGCCAACCAGTTCTTC. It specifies CASTLERVASRANQFF.

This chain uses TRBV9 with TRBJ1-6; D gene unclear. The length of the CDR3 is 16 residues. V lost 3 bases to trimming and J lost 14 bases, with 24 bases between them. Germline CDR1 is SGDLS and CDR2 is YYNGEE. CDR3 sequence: CASSAPGPEGNTTLHF. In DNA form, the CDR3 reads TGTGCCAGCAGCGCACCGGGCCCGGAAGGAAACACCACCCTCCACTTT.

CDR3 residues: CSANGLAGEYNEQFF. The CDR3 DNA reads TGCAGTGCTAACGGACTAGCGGGAGAGTACAATGAGCAGTTCTTC. V is TRBV20-1 and J is TRBJ2-1, with 13 bases that match TRBD2. This CDR3 region has 15 residues. V was pared by 4 bases and J by 4 bases, with 4 bases of the junction left unmatched. CDR1 is DFQATT and CDR2 is SNEGSKA in the germline V gene (reference sequence).

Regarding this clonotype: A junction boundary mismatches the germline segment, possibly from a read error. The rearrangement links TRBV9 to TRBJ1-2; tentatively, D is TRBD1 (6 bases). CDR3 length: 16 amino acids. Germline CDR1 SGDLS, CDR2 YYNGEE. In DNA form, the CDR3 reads TGTGCCAGCAGCCCACGGGGCAGGGGCTATGGCTATAGCTACACCTTC. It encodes CASSPRGRGYGYSYTF.

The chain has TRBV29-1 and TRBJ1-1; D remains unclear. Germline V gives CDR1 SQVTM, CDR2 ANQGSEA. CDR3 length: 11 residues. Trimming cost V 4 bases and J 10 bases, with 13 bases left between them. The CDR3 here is CSVVEPGLAFF. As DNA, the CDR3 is TGCAGCGTTGTCGAGCCAGGACTAGCTTTCTTT.

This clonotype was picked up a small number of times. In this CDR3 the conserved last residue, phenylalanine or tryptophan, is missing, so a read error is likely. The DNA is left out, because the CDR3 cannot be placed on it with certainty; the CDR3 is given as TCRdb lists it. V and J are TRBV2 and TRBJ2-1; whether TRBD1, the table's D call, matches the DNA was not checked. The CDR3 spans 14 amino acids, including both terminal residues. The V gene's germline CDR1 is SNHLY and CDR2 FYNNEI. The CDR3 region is CASGDGGTHTQYFG.

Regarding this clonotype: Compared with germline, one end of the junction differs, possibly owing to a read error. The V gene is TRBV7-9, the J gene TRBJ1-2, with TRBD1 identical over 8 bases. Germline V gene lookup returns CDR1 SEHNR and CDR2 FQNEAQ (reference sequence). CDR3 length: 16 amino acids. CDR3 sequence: CASSSRHRGFADGYTF. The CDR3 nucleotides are TGTGCCAGCAGCTCCCGGCACAGGGGGTTCGCTGATGGTTACACCTTC.

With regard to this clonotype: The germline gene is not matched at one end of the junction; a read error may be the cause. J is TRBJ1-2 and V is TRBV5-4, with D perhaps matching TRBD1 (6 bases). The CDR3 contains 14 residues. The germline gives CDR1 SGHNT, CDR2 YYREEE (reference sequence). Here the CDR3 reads CASSPATGRNGYTF. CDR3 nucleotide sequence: TGCGCCAGCAGTCCCGCGACAGGAAGAAATGGCTACACCTTC.

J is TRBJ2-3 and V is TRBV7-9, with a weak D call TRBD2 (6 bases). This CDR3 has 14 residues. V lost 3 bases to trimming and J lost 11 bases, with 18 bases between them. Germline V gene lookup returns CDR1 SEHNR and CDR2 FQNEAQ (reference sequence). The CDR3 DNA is TGTGCCAGCAGCTTTCAGGGAGGCCCCGGTAGGCAGTATTTT. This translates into CASSFQGGPGRQYF.

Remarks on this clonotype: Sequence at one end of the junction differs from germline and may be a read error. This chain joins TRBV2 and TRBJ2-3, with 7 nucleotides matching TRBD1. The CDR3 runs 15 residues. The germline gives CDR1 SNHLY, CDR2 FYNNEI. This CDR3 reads CASGEGGTDTETHYF. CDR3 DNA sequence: TGTGCCAGCGGGGAAGGGGGCACAGATACGGAGACGCATTACTTT.

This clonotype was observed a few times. CDR3 bases: TGTGCCAGCAGCTTGGAGAGGGACTCCTATAATTCACCCCTCCACTTT. Translated: CASSLERDSYNSPLHF. V is TRBV5-6 and J is TRBJ1-6; D not resolved. Germline V gene sequence: CDR1 SGHDT, CDR2 YYEEEE. The CDR3 totals 16 residues. The V end was cut by 0 bases, the J end by 0 bases, with 7 bases between.

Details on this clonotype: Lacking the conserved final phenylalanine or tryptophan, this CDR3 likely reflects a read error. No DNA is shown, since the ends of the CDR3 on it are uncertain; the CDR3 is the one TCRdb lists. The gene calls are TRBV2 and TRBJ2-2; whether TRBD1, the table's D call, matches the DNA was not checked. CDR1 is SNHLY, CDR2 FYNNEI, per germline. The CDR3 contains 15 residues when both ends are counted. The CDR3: CASGDGGTHTQDFFL.

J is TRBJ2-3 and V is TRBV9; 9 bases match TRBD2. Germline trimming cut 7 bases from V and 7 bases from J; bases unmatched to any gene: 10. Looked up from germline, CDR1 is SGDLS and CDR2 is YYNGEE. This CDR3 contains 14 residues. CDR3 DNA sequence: TGTGCCAGCGGCTTAGCGGGGGATCCCCATACGCAGTATTTT. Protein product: CASGLAGDPHTQYF. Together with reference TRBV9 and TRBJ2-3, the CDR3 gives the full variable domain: DSGVTQTPKHLITATGQRVTLRCSPRSGDLSVYWYQQSLDQGLQFLIQYYNGEERAKGNILERFSAQQFPDLHSELNLSSLELGDSALYFCASGLAGDPHTQYFGPGTRLTVL.